The table lists the clone carrying this T cell receptor (beta chain) with many counts. Its target is unknown. The data were obtained in a study of T-cell reconstitution after alpha-beta-depleted transplantation in children. Study-wide results and limits: Several hundred graft clones that had expanded were reportedly the source of alpha-beta T cells about two months after transplant. Newly generated T cells supplied most T-cell counts and diversity one year post-transplant.

Unique molecular identifiers were incorporated during preparation of the TCRbeta library. A single record per CDR3 protein comes from TCRdb applying MiXCR to the PCR reads. The sample carries approximately 210,000 distinct CDR3 sequences, under 20% recorded once. Per germline, CDR1 KGHSH and CDR2 LQKENI. The CDR3 is made up of 12 amino acids. V was clipped by 6 bases and J by 0 bases, with 5 bases between them. The sequencing here drew on PBMCs, mostly from graft donor cells, taken 360 days after TCRalphabeta/CD19-depleted stem cell transplant. The J gene is TRBJ2-5, the V gene TRBV18, with D uncertain. This clonotype was obtained from a male patient aged 2-15 years who had a stem cell transplant for acute lymphoblastic leukemia, so the T cells may come from the graft donor. This CDR3 reads CASSPNQETQYF. CDR3 DNA: TGTGCCAGCTCGCCGAACCAAGAGACCCAGTACTTC. Combining the CDR3 with reference TRBV18 and TRBJ2-5 gives the whole variable domain NAGVMQNPRHLVRRRGQEARLRCSPMKGHSHVYWYRQLPEEGLKFMVYLQKENIIDESGMPKERFSAEFPKEGPSILRIQQVVRGDSAAYFCASSPNQETQYFGPGTRLLVL.